This T cell receptor beta chain was recorded in a study of spatial heterogeneity in lung cancer. Study-wide points: The study found ubiquitous expanded tumor TCRs in blood more at resection than follow-up.

The time point was: sample taken at primary tumor resection. Extraction of whole RNA from tumor, nontumor lung or frozen PBMC preceded unsorted sequencing. Samples were obtained from some 70 donors, all untreated early-stage non-small cell lung cancer patients. Individual TCR cDNA molecules each bore their own unique molecular identifier. TCRdb re-called the 5' RACE reads through MiXCR, storing one row per CDR3 protein. Counted here are roughly 91,000 distinct CDR3 sequences, about a fifth occurring once; the ten biggest clones make up roughly 6.2%. The V gene lost 6 bases and the J gene lost 2 bases, with 12 bases spanning the gap. Germline V CDR1 and CDR2: DFQATT, SNEGSKA (reference sequence). The CDR3 contains 13 residues. This clonotype has just a few counts. The antigen remains unidentified.

The sequencing here drew on PBMCs, taken at surgery. This chain joins TRBV20-1 and TRBJ2-3; D is possibly TRBD1 (6 bases). The sequence came from a male donor with early-stage non-small cell lung cancer. CDR3 sequence reads: CSAQPGHTDTQYF. CDR3 bases: TGCAGTGCGCAACCGGGACACACAGATACGCAGTATTTT.